This TCR beta chain was sequenced during a study of cytomegalovirus exposure and HLA in healthy donors. The CDR3 has 14 amino acids. The trim removed 5 bases at V and 4 bases at J, leaving 4 bases unmatched. The germline V gene encodes CDR1 SGHNT and CDR2 YENEEA. Amplification used 60 Vbeta primers and 13 Jbeta primers. Sequencing was performed with immunoSEQ multiplex PCR; in TCRdb, only in-frame clones are kept and a portion is missing. The table has over 130,000 clones, around 90% seen once; the top ten hold roughly 0.53%. The sample taken for sequencing was PBMCs. The chain employs TRBV11-3 and TRBJ2-5, with 10 bases identical to TRBD1. The clonotype comes from a woman in her 40s in good health and CMV-seronegative. Here the CDR3 reads CASSPDRGGETQYF. Written as DNA, the CDR3 is TGTGCCAGCAGCCCGGACAGGGGGGGAGAGACCCAGTACTTC.